Included here is one T cell receptor (beta chain) sequence, with context. The CDR3 is made up of 14 amino acids. Germline CDR1 is MNHEY and CDR2 is SVGAGI. Losses at the gene ends were 6 bases for V and 7 bases for J; bases not matched to a gene: 8. This sample was taken from a study of cytomegalovirus exposure and HLA in healthy donors. Clones were read by immunoSEQ multiplex PCR, and TCRdb kept only the in-frame ones, dropping some. Of 150,000 to 200,000 clones in the sample, roughly 88% were seen once. Sequencing input: PBMCs. This chain links TRBV6-5 with TRBJ1-1; the match to TRBD1 covers 10 bases. The sequence was obtained from a woman between 18 and 29 years old in good health and CMV-seronegative. CDR3 sequence reads: CASRPRQGASEAFF. DNA of the CDR3: TGTGCCAGCAGGCCCAGACAGGGGGCGAGTGAAGCTTTCTTT.